This TCR beta chain was sequenced during a study of shared clonotypes between healthy human individuals. CDR3 length: 14 amino acids. Germline CDR1 and CDR2: LGHNA and YNFKEQ. The V gene end was trimmed by 4 bases and the J gene end by 7 bases; junction bases not matched to a gene: 4. Generated by immunoSEQ multiplex PCR, the TCRdb table keeps only in-frame clones and is missing some. Of around 2.1 million clones listed, more than 90% were seen once; the top ten hold around 0.13%. The TCR was taken from a man between 18 and 35 years old in good health. The chain employs TRBV4-2 and TRBJ2-1, with 10 bases that match TRBD1. The material sequenced was naive CD4+ T cells sorted from blood. Sample subset: CD45RA+ positively selected. The CDR3 region is CASSRGQGVNEQFF. The CDR3 region has the DNA TGTGCCAGCAGCCGAGGACAGGGGGTTAATGAGCAGTTCTTC.